This T cell receptor beta chain was recovered during a study of cytomegalovirus exposure and HLA in healthy donors. PCR primers comprised 60 Vbeta and 13 Jbeta primers. Using immunoSEQ multiplex PCR, the repertoire was profiled, and TCRdb retains in-frame clones only, with some absent. This table holds about 200,000 clones, about four fifths found once. After removal of 0 bases from V and 1 base from J, the junction contained 4 bases not matched to a gene. The CDR3 sequence is 16 residues long. Germline CDR1 and CDR2: SGDLS and YYNGEE. The source of this sequence is a woman between 35 and 50 years old in good health and CMV-seronegative. Sequencing input: PBMCs. The gene calls are TRBV9 and TRBJ2-3; 8 bases map to TRBD2. The CDR3: CASSVVGTRGTDTQYF. The CDR3 nucleotides read TGTGCCAGCAGCGTAGTCGGGACTAGGGGCACAGATACGCAGTATTTT. Using reference TRBV9 and TRBJ2-3 for the parts outside the CDR3, the full variable domain is DSGVTQTPKHLITATGQRVTLRCSPRSGDLSVYWYQQSLDQGLQFLIQYYNGEERAKGNILERFSAQQFPDLHSELNLSSLELGDSALYFCASSVVGTRGTDTQYFGPGTRLTVL.